This T cell receptor (beta chain) was recorded in a study of blood T cells in healthy people across ages. Study-level findings and limits: Donor CMV status was unknown, possibly confounding expanded clonotype changes.

A second PCR of 7 to 11 cycles used a sample-barcoded 5' primer and a J-beta primer mix. A template-switch adaptor containing 12 random nucleotides labeled each cDNA molecule. All samples yielded 2.5 million or more CDR3-containing paired-end reads. Each CDR3 protein is one row after TCRdb ran MiXCR on the 5' RACE reads. This sample has 650,000 to 700,000 distinct CDR3 sequences, with 32% found just once. This clonotype was counted at least ten times. Its antigen is not identified. Peripheral blood from each donor was collected in a volume of 8 to 10 milliliters. Sequencing was done on a sample of blood. This receptor was taken from a woman of 80 years or more in good health.

The CDR3 nucleotides read TGCAGTGCAGAGAGGGGACCCCGAGAGGGCGAGCAGTACTTC. Translating gives CSAERGPREGEQYF. The chain is built from TRBV20-1 and TRBJ2-7; the D gene could be TRBD1 or TRBD2 (5 bases each). CDR1 and CDR2 from the germline V gene are DFQATT and SNEGSKA (reference sequence). There are 14 residues in the CDR3. The V end lost 6 bases, the J end lost 6 bases, and 21 bases lay between the germline ends.